This record covers a single T cell receptor beta chain. This clone's antigen is unknown. Base qualities are missing; no much larger clone stands one base away. RNA was extracted with the RNeasy kit and roughly 0.5 to 1 ug was reverse transcribed using random hexamers. The immunoSEQ multiplex PCR assay, which covers 54 Vbeta and 13 Jbeta segments, was used to amplify TCR beta CDR3 regions. PCR amplification bias was corrected by using a synthetic template baseline for primer optimization and computational correction. The study's own analysis went as follows. Reads were annotated to V, D and J genes per IMGT and analyzed with immunoSEQ Analyzer, keeping only productive sequences. Clonality was computed as one minus Shannon entropy normalized by log2 of the number of productive unique sequences. For each patient and control, public and private clones were evaluated among the 100 most prevalent clones. Clones were defined as Susac-specific if absent from the healthy and MS cohorts, from 1052 published viral clones and from other ImmuneACCESS disease sequences. Clones were called with MiXCR by TCRdb after fastp trimmed the public reads at Q25, and only in-frame beta chains were retained. Each CDR3 protein appears once, grouped with its most common genes and DNA. The V and J calls here are based on TCRdb, not the publication. Counted in this sample were about 250,000 distinct CDR3 sequences; roughly 95% of them appeared once. The ten largest clones add up to approximately 0.072% of the sample.

The data were obtained in a study of CD8 T cells in Susac syndrome (dated by TCRdb to between 2019 and 2020). As for the study more broadly: The study used repertoire sequencing to test whether antigen drove CD8+ T cell activation and differentiation in Susac syndrome.

Peripheral blood CD8+ and CD4+ T cells from healthy donors, Susac syndrome patients and multiple sclerosis patients were profiled by high-throughput TCR beta sequencing. The multiple sclerosis controls were treatment-naive patients whose relapsing-remitting disease, either stable or active, fulfilled the revised McDonald criteria. CD8+ TEMRA cells were enriched by FACS, while bulk CD8+ and CD4+ T cells were purified by magnetic negative isolation. Blood was drawn into EDTA tubes, processed within 24 hours, and PBMCs were isolated by density gradient centrifugation. PBMCs destined for TCR sequencing were cryopreserved in liquid nitrogen and later thawed in a 37 °C water bath. The sorted or isolated CD4+, CD8+ and CD8+ TEMRA cells reached a purity of at least 90%. Beyond this particular receptor, the publication reports: The TCR sequencing and HLA analysis was acknowledged to have included a relatively small number of individuals.

Taken from the germline V gene (reference sequence), the CDR1 and CDR2 loops are DFQATT and SNEGSKA. The CDR3 goes from the cysteine to the phenylalanine over 18 residues. Just the 54-base CDR3 DNA is kept, in frame starting at base 1. Trimming leaves V shorter by 0 bases and J shorter by 7 bases, with the junction holding 18 bases beyond the gene matches. The sequence is built from TRBV20-1 and TRBJ1-5, with 7 bases in between that match TRBD1. Sequenced material: CD4+ T cells from PBMCs. The sequence derives from a human donor with multiple sclerosis. The CDR3 reads CSARDPGTGDERGQPQHF. The base sequence is TGCAGTGCTAGAGATCCGGGAACAGGGGACGAAAGGGGGCAGCCCCAGCATTTT.